This T cell receptor beta chain was sequenced for a study of post-analysis software for immune sequencing data. Findings and caveats of the study: Five TRBV segments were significantly more frequent in patients than in controls. TRBV5-6, TRBV5-1 and TRBV20-1 were among these segments.

TCR beta cDNA libraries had unique molecular identifiers. Each CDR3 protein is one row after TCRdb ran MiXCR on the PCR reads. The sample has 700,000 to 800,000 distinct CDR3 sequences; 25% to 30% are singletons. About this clonotype itself: The antigen is not known. At one end, the junction sequence differs from germline, possibly due to a read error.

Germline V gives CDR1 SGHDT, CDR2 YYEEEE. This CDR3 is built from 15 residues. The sample was blood. The TCR was taken from a girl aged 5 to 17 with multiple sclerosis. V is TRBV5-6 and J is TRBJ2-1; weak D call: TRBD2 (6 bases). The CDR3: CASRSGFGGYSEQFF. The CDR3, as DNA: TGTGCCAGCAGGTCCGGGTTCGGGGGTTACAGTGAGCAGTTCTTC.